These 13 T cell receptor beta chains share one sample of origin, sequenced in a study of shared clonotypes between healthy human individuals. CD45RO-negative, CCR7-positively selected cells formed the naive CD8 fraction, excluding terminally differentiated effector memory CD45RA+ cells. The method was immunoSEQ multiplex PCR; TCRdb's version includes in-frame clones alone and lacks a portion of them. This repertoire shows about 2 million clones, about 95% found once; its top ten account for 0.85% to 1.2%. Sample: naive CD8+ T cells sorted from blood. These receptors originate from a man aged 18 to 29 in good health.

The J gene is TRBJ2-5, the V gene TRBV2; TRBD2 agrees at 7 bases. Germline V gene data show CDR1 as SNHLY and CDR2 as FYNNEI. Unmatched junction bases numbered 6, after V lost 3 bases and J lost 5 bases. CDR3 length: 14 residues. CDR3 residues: CASSETLASETQYF. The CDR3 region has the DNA TGTGCCAGCAGTGAGACACTAGCGAGTGAGACCCAGTACTTC.

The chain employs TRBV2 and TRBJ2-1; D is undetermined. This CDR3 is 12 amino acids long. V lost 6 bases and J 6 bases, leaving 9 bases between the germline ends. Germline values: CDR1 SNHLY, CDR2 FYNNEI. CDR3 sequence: CASSVMGNEQFF. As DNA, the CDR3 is TGTGCCAGCAGCGTCATGGGCAATGAGCAGTTCTTC.

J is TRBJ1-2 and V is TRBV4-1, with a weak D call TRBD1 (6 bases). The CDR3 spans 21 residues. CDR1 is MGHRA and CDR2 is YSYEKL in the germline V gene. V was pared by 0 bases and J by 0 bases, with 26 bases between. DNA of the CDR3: TGCGCCAGCAGCCAAGACCGGACTCAGGGGAATTGGAGGGGCCCTAACTATGGCTACACCTTC. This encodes CASSQDRTQGNWRGPNYGYTF.

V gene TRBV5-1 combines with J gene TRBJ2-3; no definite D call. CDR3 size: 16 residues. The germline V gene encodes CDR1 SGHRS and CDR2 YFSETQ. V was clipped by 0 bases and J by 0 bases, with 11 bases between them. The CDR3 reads CASSLGSEASTDTQYF. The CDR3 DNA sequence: TGCGCCAGCAGCTTGGGCTCTGAAGCTAGCACAGATACGCAGTATTTT.

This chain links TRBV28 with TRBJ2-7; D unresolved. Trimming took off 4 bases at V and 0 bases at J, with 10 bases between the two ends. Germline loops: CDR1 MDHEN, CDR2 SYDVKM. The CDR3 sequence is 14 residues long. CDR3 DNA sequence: TGTGCCAGCAGTTATCACCCCAGCTCCTACGAGCAGTACTTC. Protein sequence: CASSYHPSSYEQYF.

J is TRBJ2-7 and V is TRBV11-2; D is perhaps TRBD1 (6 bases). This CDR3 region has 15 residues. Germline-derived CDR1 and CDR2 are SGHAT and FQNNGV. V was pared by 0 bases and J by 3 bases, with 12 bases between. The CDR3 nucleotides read TGTGCCAGCAGCTTAGATAGTGACAGGTACTACGAGCAGTACTTC. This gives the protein CASSLDSDRYYEQYF.

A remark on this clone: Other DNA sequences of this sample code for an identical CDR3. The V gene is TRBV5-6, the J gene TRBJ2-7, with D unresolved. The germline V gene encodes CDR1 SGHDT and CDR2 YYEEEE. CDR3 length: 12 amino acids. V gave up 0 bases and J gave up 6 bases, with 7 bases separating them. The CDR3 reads CASSLGGREQYF. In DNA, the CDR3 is TGTGCCAGCAGCTTGGGGGGTCGCGAGCAGTACTTC.

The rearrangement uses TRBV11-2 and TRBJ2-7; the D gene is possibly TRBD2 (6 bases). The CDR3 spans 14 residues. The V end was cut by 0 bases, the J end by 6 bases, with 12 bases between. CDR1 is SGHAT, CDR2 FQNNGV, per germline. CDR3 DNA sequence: TGTGCCAGCAGCTTAGATCAAGGAGGGCCCGAGCAGTACTTC. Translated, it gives CASSLDQGGPEQYF.

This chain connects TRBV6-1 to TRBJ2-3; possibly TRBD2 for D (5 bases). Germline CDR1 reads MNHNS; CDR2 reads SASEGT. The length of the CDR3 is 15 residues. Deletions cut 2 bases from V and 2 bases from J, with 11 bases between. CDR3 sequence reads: CASSESWTDTDTQYF. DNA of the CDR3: TGTGCCAGCAGTGAATCCTGGACTGACACAGATACGCAGTATTTT.

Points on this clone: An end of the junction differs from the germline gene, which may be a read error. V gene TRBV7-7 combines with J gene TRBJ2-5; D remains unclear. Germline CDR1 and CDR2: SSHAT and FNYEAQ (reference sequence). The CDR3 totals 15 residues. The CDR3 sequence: CASSFGQDPVETQYF. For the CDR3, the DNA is TGTGCTAGCAGCTTTGGTCAGGACCCGGTGGAGACCCAGTACTTC.

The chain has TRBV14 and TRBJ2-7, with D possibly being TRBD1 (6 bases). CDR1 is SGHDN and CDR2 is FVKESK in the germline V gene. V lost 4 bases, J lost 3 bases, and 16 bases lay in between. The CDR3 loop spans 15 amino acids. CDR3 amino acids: CASSPFGTLYYEQYF. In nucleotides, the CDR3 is TGTGCCAGCAGCCCATTCGGGACACTTTACTACGAGCAGTACTTC.

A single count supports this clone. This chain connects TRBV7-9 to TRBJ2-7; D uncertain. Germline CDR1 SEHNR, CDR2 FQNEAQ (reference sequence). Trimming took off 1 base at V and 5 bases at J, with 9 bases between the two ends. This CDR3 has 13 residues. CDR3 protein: CASSLGQIDEQYF. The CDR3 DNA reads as TGTGCCAGCAGCTTAGGGCAGATCGACGAGCAGTACTTC.

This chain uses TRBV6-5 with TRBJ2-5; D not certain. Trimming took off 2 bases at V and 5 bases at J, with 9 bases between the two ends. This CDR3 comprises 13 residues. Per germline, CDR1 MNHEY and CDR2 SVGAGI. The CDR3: CASSYALGETQYF. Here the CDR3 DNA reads TGTGCCAGCAGTTACGCCCTGGGGGAGACCCAGTACTTC.